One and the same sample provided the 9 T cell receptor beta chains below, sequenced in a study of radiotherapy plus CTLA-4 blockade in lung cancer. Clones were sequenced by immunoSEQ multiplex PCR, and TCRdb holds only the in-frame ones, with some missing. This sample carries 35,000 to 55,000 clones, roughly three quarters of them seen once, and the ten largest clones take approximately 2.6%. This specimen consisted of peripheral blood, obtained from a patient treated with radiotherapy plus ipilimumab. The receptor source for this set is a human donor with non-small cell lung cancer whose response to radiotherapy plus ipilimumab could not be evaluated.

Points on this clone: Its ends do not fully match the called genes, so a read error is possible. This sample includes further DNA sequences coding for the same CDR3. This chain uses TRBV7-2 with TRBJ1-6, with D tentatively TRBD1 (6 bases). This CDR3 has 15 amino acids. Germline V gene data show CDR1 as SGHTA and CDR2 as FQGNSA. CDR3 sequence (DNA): TGTGCCAGCAGCCCGCAACAGGGAAATAATTCCCCCCTCCACTTT. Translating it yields CASSPQQGNNSPLHF.

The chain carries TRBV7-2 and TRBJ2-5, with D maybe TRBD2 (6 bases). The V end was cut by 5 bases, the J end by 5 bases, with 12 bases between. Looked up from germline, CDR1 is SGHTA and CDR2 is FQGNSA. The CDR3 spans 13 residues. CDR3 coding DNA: TGTGCCAGCAGCGGGGCGGGAAGGGAGACCCAGTACTTC. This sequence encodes CASSGAGRETQYF.

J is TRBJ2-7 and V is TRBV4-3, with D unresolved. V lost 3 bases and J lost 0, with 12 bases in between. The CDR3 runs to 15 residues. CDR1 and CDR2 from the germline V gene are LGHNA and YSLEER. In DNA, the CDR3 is TGCGCCAGCAGCCAGAACCACTGGGCCTCCTACGAGCAGTACTTC. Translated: CASSQNHWASYEQYF.

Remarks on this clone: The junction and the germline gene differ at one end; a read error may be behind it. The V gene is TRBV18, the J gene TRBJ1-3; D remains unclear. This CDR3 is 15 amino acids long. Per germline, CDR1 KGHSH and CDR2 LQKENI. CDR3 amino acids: CASSAVSRSENTIYF. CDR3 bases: TGTGCCAGCTCCGCCGTCTCGCGGTCTGAAAACACCATATATTTT.

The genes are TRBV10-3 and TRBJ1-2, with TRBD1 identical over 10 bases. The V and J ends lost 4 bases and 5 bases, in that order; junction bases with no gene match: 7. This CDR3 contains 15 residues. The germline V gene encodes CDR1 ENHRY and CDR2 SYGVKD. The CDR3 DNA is TGTGCCATCAGTGGTGGACAGGGGGTGGGATATGGCTACACCTTC. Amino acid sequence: CAISGGQGVGYGYTF.

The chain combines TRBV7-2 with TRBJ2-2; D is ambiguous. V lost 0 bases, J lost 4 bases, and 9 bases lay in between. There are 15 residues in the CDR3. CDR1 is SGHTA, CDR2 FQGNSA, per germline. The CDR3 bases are TGTGCCAGCAGCTTAGCGCGAGGTTCCACCGGGGAGCTGTTTTTT. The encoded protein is CASSLARGSTGELFF.

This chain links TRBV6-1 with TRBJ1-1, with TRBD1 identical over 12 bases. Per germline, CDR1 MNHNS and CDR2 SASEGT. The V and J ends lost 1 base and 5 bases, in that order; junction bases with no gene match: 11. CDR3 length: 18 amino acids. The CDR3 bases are TGTGCCAGCAGTGAAGATCCGGGACAGGGGGCCGGTTTAACTGAAGCTTTCTTT. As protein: CASSEDPGQGAGLTEAFF.

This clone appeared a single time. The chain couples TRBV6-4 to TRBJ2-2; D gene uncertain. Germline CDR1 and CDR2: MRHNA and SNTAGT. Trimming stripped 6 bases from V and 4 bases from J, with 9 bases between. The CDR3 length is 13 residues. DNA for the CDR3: TGTGCCAGCAGCGCCGGGTCCACCGGGGAGCTGTTTTTT. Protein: CASSAGSTGELFF.

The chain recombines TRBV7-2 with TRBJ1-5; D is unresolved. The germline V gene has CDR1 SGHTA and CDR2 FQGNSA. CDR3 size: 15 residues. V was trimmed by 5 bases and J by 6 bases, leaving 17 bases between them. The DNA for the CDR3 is TGTGCCAGCAGCGACGTCGCAAAGCGGAGTCAGCCCCAGCATTTT. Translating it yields CASSDVAKRSQPQHF. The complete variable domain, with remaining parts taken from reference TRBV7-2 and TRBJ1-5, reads GAGVSQSPSNKVTEKGKDVELRCDPISGHTALYWYRQSLGQGLEFLIYFQGNSAPDKSGLPSDRFSAERTGGSVSTLTIQRTQQEDSAVYLCASSDVAKRSQPQHFGDGTRLSIL.